This TCR beta chain came from a study of cytotoxic CD8 clonotypes in ibrutinib-treated CLL. Overall study results and limits: Clonality was higher at ibrutinib response and returned toward baseline at progression.

Investigators sought sequencing depths of between 1 in 200,000 and 1 in 1 million T cells. Profiling relied on immunoSEQ multiplex PCR, and the TCRdb table lists in-frame clones only, not all of them. Of some 25,000 clones listed, approximately 70% are singletons. Turning to this clone: Its antigen is as yet unknown.

Germline CDR1 and CDR2: SGHDT and YYEEEE. The CDR3 extends over 14 amino acids. The germline V and J ends were trimmed by 0 bases and 7 bases, with 10 bases remaining between them. PBMCs were cryopreserved, and roughly 2.2 micrograms of genomic DNA from them went into TCR beta libraries. The TCR originated in a human donor with chronic lymphocytic leukemia. This chain links TRBV5-6 with TRBJ1-4, with a weak D call TRBD1 (5 bases). The material was PBMCs, obtained at disease progression, from a patient treated with ibrutinib. The CDR3 protein is CASSLGHQGEKLFF. The CDR3 DNA reads as TGTGCCAGCAGCTTGGGACATCAGGGTGAAAAACTGTTTTTT.